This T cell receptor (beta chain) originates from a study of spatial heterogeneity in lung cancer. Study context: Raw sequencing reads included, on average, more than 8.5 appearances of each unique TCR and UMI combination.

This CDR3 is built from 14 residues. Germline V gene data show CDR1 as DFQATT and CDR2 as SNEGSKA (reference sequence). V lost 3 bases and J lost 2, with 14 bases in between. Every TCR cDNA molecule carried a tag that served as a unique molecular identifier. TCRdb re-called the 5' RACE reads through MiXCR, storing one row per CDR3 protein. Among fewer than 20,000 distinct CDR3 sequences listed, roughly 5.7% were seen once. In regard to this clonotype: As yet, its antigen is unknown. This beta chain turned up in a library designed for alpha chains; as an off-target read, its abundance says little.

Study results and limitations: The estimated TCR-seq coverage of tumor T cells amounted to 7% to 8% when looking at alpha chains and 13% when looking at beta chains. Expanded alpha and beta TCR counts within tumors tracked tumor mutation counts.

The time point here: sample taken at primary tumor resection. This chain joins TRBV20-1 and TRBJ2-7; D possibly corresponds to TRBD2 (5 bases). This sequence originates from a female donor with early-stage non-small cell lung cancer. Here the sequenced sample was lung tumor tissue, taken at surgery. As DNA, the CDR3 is TGCAGTGCTAGTTCGGGGAGACACACCTACGAGCAGTACTTC. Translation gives CSASSGRHTYEQYF.